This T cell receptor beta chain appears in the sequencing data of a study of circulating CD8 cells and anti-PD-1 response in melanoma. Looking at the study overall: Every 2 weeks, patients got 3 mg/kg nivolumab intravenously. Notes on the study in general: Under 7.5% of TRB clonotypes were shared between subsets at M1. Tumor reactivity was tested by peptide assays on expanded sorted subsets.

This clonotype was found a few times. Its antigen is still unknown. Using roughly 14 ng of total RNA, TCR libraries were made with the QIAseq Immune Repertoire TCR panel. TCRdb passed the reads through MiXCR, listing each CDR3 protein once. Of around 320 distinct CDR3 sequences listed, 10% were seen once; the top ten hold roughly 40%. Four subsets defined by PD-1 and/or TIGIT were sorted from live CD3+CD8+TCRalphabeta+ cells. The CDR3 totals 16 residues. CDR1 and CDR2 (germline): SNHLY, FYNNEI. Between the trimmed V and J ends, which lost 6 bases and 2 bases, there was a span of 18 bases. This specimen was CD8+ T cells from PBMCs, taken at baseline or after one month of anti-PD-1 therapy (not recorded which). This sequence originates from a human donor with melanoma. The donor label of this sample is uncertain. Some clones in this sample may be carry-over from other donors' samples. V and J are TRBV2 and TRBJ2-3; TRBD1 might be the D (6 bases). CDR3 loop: CASSRDTHKFTDTQYF. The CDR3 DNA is TGTGCCAGCAGCCGGGACACCCATAAATTCACAGATACGCAGTATTTT.